The present TCR beta chain was sequenced within a study of blood T cell repertoires in COVID-19 (dated by TCRdb to the early 2020s). Regarding the study in general: Samples from collaborators originated in the United States, Italy and Spain and spanned both the acute and convalescent phases of COVID-19. The prospective study material was composed of cDNA or gDNA derived from T cells, B-cell-depleted T cells, or PBMCs. Deeply sampled blood TCRbeta repertoires from subjects exposed to, actively infected with, or recovered from COVID-19 were included in the dataset. A freely available public database, intended as a resource for researchers studying the immune response to SARS-CoV-2, is where the repertoires were released. The samples were drawn from two sources: the first 160 participants of the ongoing ImmuneRACE study, and fewer than 1,500 subjects contributed by 6 global collaborators. A de-identified subject ID, COVID-19 status, age in years and sex were almost always included in the sample metadata. Where available, HLA class I and class II types were taken from metadata supplied by the sample provider and were not determined by assay-based typing.

Results the study describes overall, beyond this receptor: The quantity of clinical and demographic metadata differed by source and by participant and was supplied without curation.

TCRbeta CDR3 regions were amplified from genomic DNA by means of the immunoSEQ Assay, a bias-controlled multiplex PCR. The original methods were these. The number of nucleated cells in each sample was estimated from the amplification of reference gene primers within the assay. To quantify the absolute abundance of each unique TCRbeta CDR3 rearrangement, sequence reads were collapsed and filtered. Productive Simpson clonality was computed per sample as the square root of Simpson's diversity index over productive rearrangements. The table was pulled from immuneACCESS by TCRdb, which kept in-frame rearrangements only. Such tables lose some clones; where checked, under half of the loss comes from unresolved V genes, and the rest has no known cause. V, J and clone size reflect that table, while D and trimming were determined from the DNA. The sample has about 210,000 clones on record, approximately 85% of them singletons. Roughly 5% of the sample is in the top ten clones.

Inclusive of the bounding cysteine and phenylalanine, the CDR3 is 16 residues long. CDR3 DNA only is kept here, 48 bases in frame from base 1. Reading the germline V gene (reference sequence) gives CDR1 MNHNY and CDR2 SVGAGI. Cut back by 5 bases and 0 bases, the V and J ends lie 11 bases apart. A word on this clone: Its antigen target is currently unknown. No much larger clonotype is one base removed from it; base qualities were not supplied.

One collaborating source in Seattle enrolled patients during active infection and followed them longitudinally through the course of disease. The collaborating institutions used their own protocols to collect whole blood in K2EDTA tubes. For TCRbeta analysis, collaborators shipped samples as frozen whole blood, isolated PBMCs, or DNA extracted from either of those sample types. The clonotype comes from a man over 45 with COVID-19, enrolled during active disease. The specimen was peripheral blood. The chain couples TRBV6-6 to TRBJ2-6; a weak D assignment points to TRBD2 (5 bases agree). At the DNA level, the sequence is TGTGCCAGCAGTCGAACTGGGAGCTCTGGGGCCAACGTCCTGACTTTC. It translates as CASSRTGSSGANVLTF.